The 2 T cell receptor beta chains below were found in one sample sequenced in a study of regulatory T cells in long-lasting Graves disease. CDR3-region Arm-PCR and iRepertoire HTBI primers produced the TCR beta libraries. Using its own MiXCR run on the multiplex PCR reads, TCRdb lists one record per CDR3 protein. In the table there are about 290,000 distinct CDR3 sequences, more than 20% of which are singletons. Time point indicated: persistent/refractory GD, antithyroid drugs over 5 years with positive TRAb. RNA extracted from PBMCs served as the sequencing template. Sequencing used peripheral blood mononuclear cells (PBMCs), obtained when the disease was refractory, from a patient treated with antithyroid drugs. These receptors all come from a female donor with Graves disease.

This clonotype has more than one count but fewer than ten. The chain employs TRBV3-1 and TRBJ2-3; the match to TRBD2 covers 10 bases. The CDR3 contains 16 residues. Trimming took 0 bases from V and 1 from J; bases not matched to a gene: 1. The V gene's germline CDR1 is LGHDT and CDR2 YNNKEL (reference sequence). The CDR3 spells CASSQDGTSGTDTQYF. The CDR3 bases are TGTGCCAGCAGCCAAGATGGGACTAGCGGCACAGATACGCAGTATTTT.

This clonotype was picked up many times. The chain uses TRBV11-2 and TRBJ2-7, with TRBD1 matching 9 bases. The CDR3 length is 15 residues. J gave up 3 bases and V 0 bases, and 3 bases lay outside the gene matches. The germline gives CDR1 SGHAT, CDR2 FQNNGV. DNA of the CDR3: TGTGCCAGCAGCTTAGATGGGACAGGGAGCTACGAGCAGTACTTC. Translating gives CASSLDGTGSYEQYF.